Sequencing of this TCR beta chain was carried out in a study of blood T cell repertoires in COVID-19. Study overall: Samples of COVID-19 (acute and convalescent) were obtained from the United States, Italy and Spain. From T cells, B-cell-depleted T cells, or PBMCs came the material, which was cDNA or gDNA.

In the original workflow: Reference gene primer amplification in the assay estimated nucleated cell counts. The repertoire was sequenced with immunoSEQ multiplex PCR; TCRdb's copy has only in-frame clones and lacks some. V and J calls and clone size are copied from that table; D and trimming were computed from the DNA. The sample holds under 120,000 clones, 75% to 90% seen once. The receptor was isolated from an elderly woman with acute or convalescent COVID-19. The source material was peripheral blood.

The DNA of the CDR3 is TGTGCCAGCAGGCTAGATAGCTCCTACGAGCAGTACTTC. Translation gives CASRLDSSYEQYF. The chain has TRBV12-3 or TRBV12-4 and TRBJ2-7; D remains ambiguous. Trimming took 6 bases from V and 0 from J, leaving 9 bases between them. This CDR3 comprises 13 residues.